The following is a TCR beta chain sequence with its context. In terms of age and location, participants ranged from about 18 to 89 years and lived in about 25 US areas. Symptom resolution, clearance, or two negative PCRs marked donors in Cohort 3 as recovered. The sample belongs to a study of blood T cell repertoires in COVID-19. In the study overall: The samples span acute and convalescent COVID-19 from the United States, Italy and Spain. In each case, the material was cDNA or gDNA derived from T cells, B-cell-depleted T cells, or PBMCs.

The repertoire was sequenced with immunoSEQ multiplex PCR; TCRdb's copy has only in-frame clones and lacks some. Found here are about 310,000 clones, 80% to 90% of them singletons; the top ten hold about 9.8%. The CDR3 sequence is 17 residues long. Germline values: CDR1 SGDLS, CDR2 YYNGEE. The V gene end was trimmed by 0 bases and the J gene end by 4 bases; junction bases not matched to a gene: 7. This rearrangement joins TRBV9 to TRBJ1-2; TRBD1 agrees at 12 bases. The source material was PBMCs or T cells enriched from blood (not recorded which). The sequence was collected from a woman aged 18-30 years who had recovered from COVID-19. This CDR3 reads CASSVDSGQGAIYGYTF. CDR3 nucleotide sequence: TGTGCCAGCAGCGTAGATTCGGGACAGGGGGCTATCTATGGCTACACCTTC. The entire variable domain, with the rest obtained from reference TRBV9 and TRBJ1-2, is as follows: DSGVTQTPKHLITATGQRVTLRCSPRSGDLSVYWYQQSLDQGLQFLIQYYNGEERAKGNILERFSAQQFPDLHSELNLSSLELGDSALYFCASSVDSGQGAIYGYTFGSGTRLTVV.